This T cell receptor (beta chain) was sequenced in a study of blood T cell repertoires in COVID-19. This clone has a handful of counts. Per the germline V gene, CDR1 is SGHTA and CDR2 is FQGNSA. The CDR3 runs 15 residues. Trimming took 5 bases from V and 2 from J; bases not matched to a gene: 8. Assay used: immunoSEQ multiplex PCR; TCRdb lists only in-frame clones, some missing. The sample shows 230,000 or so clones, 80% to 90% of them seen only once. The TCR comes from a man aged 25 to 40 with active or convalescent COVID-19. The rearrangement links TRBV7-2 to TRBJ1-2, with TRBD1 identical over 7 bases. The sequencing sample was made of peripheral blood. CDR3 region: CASSPGQITNYGYTF. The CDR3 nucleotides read TGTGCCAGCAGCCCGGGACAGATTACAAACTATGGCTACACCTTC. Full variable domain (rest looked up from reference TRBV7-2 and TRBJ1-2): GAGVSQSPSNKVTEKGKDVELRCDPISGHTALYWYRQSLGQGLEFLIYFQGNSAPDKSGLPSDRFSAERTGGSVSTLTIQRTQQEDSAVYLCASSPGQITNYGYTFGSGTRLTVV.